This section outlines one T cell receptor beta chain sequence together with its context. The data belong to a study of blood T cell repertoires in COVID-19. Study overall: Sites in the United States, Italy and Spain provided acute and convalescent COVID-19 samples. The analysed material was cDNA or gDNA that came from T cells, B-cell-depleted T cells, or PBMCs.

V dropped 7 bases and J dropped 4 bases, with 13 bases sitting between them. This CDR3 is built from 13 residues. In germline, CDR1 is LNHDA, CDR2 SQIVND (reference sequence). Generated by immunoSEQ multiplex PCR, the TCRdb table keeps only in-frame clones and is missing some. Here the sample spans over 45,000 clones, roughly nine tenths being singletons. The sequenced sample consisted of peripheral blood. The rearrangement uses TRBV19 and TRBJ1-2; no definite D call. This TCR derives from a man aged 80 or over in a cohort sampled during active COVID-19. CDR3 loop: CASTLSSRYGYTF. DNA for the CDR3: TGTGCCAGTACCCTGAGTAGTCGCTATGGCTACACCTTC.